A single sample is the source of the 29 T cell receptor beta chains below, sequenced in a study of Tregs in tolerant kidney transplant recipients. Sequencing was performed with immunoSEQ multiplex PCR; in TCRdb, only in-frame clones are kept and a portion is missing. In all, the sample yields under 35,000 clones. Related graft donors supplied nonmyeloablative bone marrow transplants, and mixed chimerism was transient. Sequenced material: CD4+ T cells from blood (PBMCs), taken 24 months after the transplant. The receptors were gathered from a human patient who received a combined kidney and bone marrow transplant. The graft donor may account for some of the T cells.

As regards this clone: From the germline J gene comes the end of the CDR3, since the read stops 3 residues before it. The chain links TRBV12-3 or TRBV12-4 to TRBJ1-2, with 8 bases fitting TRBD1. CDR3 length equals 15 residues. V trimming: 2 bases; J trimming: 5 bases; junction bases outside the gene matches: 7. CDR3 loop: CASSLTGGLKYGYTF. Partial CDR3 DNA: TGTGCCAGCAGTTTAACAGGGGGTTTGAAGTATGGC.

On this clone itself: The read finishes 3 residues shy of the CDR3 end, and the germline J gene is used to complete it. The same CDR3 also results from other DNA sequences found in this sample. The V gene is TRBV19, the J gene TRBJ2-2; possibly TRBD1 for D (6 bases). Germline values: CDR1 LNHDA, CDR2 SQIVND (reference sequence). The CDR3 loop spans 14 amino acids. Trimming cost V 7 bases and J 1 base, with 10 bases left between them. The CDR3 DNA, read in part, is TGTGCCAGTAAAGGGGGTCGGAACACCGGGGAG. This codes for CASKGGRNTGE. The whole CDR3 protein is CASKGGRNTGELFF.

Regarding this clone: Read data end 3 residues before the CDR3 end; the end is taken from the germline J gene. This rearrangement joins TRBV6-1 to TRBJ2-7; weak D call: TRBD1 (6 bases). The CDR3 consists of 16 residues. CDR1 MNHNS and CDR2 SASEGT come from the germline V gene. The germline V and J ends were trimmed by 3 bases and 5 bases, with 20 bases remaining between them. CDR3 bases read: TGTGCCAGCAGTGAGCTTCAGGGGTCCTTTCGACACGAG. This translates into CASSELQGSFRHE. The CDR3, in full, reads CASSELQGSFRHEQYF.

As for this clone: Read data end 3 residues before the CDR3 end; the end is taken from the germline J gene. The chain recombines TRBV5-1 with TRBJ2-7; D perhaps matches TRBD1 (6 bases). Germline V gene sequence: CDR1 SGHRS, CDR2 YFSETQ. The ends were cut back, 0 bases at V and 3 bases at J, with 13 bases in the middle. CDR3 length: 15 residues. The DNA read from the CDR3 is TGCGCCAGCAGCTTGGCAGGGGCTCCCAACTACGAG. This sequence encodes CASSLAGAPNYE. The full CDR3 sequence reads CASSLAGAPNYEQYF.

Remarks on this clone: The read terminates 3 residues ahead of where the CDR3 ends, so the germline J gene completes it. This chain links TRBV20-1 with TRBJ1-3; D call uncertain. Germline CDR1 reads DFQATT; CDR2 reads SNEGSKA (reference sequence). This CDR3 is 15 amino acids long. The V end was cut by 7 bases, the J end by 4 bases, with 20 bases between. CDR3 DNA (partial): TGCAGTGTTAGTATGAGACACACCCCGGGAAACACC. Amino acids: CSVSMRHTPGNT. The entire CDR3 sequence reads CSVSMRHTPGNTIYF.

Comments on this clone: The read stops 3 residues short of the end of the CDR3; the missing end is completed from the germline J gene. The chain is built from TRBV19 and TRBJ1-1; the D gene is possibly TRBD1 (6 bases). V was clipped by 5 bases and J by 0 bases, with 16 bases between them. This CDR3 comprises 16 residues. CDR1 is LNHDA, CDR2 SQIVND, per germline (reference sequence). Partial CDR3 DNA: TGTGCCAGTAGTGCCTACCTACAGGGAATGAACACTGAA. Its protein is CASSAYLQGMNTE. The full CDR3 reads CASSAYLQGMNTEAFF.

Points on this clone: The read is 3 residues too short to cover the CDR3 end, so that end is filled in from the germline J gene. This rearrangement joins TRBV30 to TRBJ2-3, with TRBD2 matching over 10 bases. After removal of 2 bases from V and 4 bases from J, the junction contained 3 bases not matched to a gene. The CDR3 is made up of 14 amino acids. Germline loops: CDR1 GTSNPN, CDR2 SVGIG (reference sequence). CDR3 DNA, as far as it was read: TGTGCCTGGAGTCGGAGCGGGAGGGCAGATACG. It is translated as CAWSRSGRADT. The complete CDR3 sequence is CAWSRSGRADTQYF.

The CDR3 is CASRPQGVRNTIYF. The DNA read from the CDR3 is TGTGCCAGCAGGCCACAGGGGGTGAGAAACACC. This chain joins TRBV28 and TRBJ1-3; 8 positions agree with TRBD1. The CDR3 is cut off 3 residues early in the read; its end comes from the germline J gene. V trimming: 6 bases; J trimming: 5 bases; junction bases outside the gene matches: 6. From germline, CDR1 is MDHEN and CDR2 SYDVKM. This CDR3 spans 14 amino acids.

As regards this clone: The read ends 3 residues shy of where the CDR3 ends; the end is completed using the germline J gene. The V and J genes are TRBV20-1 and TRBJ2-5, with 8 nucleotides matching TRBD2. The V and J ends lost 6 bases and 2 bases, in that order; junction bases with no gene match: 5. Germline values: CDR1 DFQATT, CDR2 SNEGSKA (reference sequence). The CDR3 covers 13 residues. The part of the CDR3 DNA that was read is TGCAGTGCCGAGGGACTAGGGCAAGAGACC. It encodes CSAEGLGQET. The whole CDR3 reads CSAEGLGQETQYF.

With regard to this clone: One junction end disagrees with the germline gene, perhaps due to a read error. Read sequence stops 3 residues before the CDR3 end, and the germline J gene provides the missing end. The chain employs TRBV7-6 and TRBJ2-7, with 7 bases fitting TRBD2. The CDR3 length is 14 residues. From germline, CDR1 is SGHVS and CDR2 FNYEAQ. The CDR3 region is CAGSVAGDPYEQYF. The DNA read from the CDR3 is TGTGCCGGCAGCGTGGCGGGGGATCCCTACGAG.

A remark on this clone: The CDR3 end lies 3 residues beyond the end of the read and is filled in from the germline J gene. The chain has TRBV30 and TRBJ2-3; 9 nucleotides line up with TRBD2. CDR1 and CDR2 (germline): GTSNPN, SVGIG (reference sequence). V lost 2 bases, J lost 2 bases, and 8 bases stayed unmatched. The CDR3 consists of 16 residues. The chain's CDR3 is CAWSLGTSRVTDTQYF. Partial CDR3 DNA: TGTGCCTGGAGTCTAGGGACTAGCCGAGTCACAGATACG.

Points on this clone: With the read ending 3 residues before the CDR3 end, the germline J gene is used to fill in that end. J is TRBJ2-3 and V is TRBV7-3, with 10 bases that match TRBD2. CDR3 length equals 14 residues. Germline loops: CDR1 SGHTA, CDR2 FQGTGA. The DNA read from the CDR3 is TGTGCCAGCAGCCTAGGGAGCGGGAGGGCGGCG. It codes for CASSLGSGRAA. In full, the CDR3 is CASSLGSGRAAQYF.

As to this clone: The read is 3 residues too short to cover the CDR3 end, so that end is filled in from the germline J gene. This rearrangement joins TRBV10-3 to TRBJ1-4, with TRBD1 as a possible D gene (6 bases). CDR1 and CDR2 from the germline V gene are ENHRY and SYGVKD. The germline V and J ends were trimmed by 2 bases and 8 bases, with 12 bases remaining between them. This CDR3 contains 14 residues. The covered CDR3 bases are TGTGCCATCAGTGAGGCCACAGGGAGAGAAAAA. Translated, it gives CAISEATGREK. The CDR3 in its entirety is CAISEATGREKLFF.

For this clone: Coverage ceases 3 residues before the CDR3 finishes, and the germline J gene fills in the end. The V and J genes are TRBV7-9 and TRBJ2-3; D is perhaps TRBD2 (5 bases). The germline V and J ends were trimmed by 5 bases and 5 bases, with 11 bases remaining between them. CDR1 is SEHNR, CDR2 FQNEAQ, per germline (reference sequence). This CDR3 has 13 residues. The CDR3 loop reads CASSLGLEDTQYF. The covered CDR3 bases are TGTGCCAGCAGCCTAGGACTGGAAGATACG.

In the case of this clone: The read terminates 3 residues ahead of where the CDR3 ends, so the germline J gene completes it. This rearrangement joins TRBV20-1 to TRBJ1-2; 7 bases fit TRBD1. The trim removed 0 bases at V and 7 bases at J, leaving 8 bases unmatched. Germline V gene sequence: CDR1 DFQATT, CDR2 SNEGSKA (reference sequence). The CDR3 has 14 residues. The part of the CDR3 DNA that was read is TGCAGTGCTAGAGATGCACAGGGGATGGGTGGC. Residues: CSARDAQGMGG. The entire CDR3 sequence reads CSARDAQGMGGYTF.

As to this clone: Coverage ceases 3 residues before the CDR3 finishes, and the germline J gene fills in the end. This rearrangement joins TRBV20-1 to TRBJ2-3; 7 bases align to TRBD1. The V segment lost 3 bases and the J segment 2 bases; nucleotides outside the gene matches: 8. CDR1 is DFQATT and CDR2 is SNEGSKA in the germline V gene (reference sequence). The CDR3 has 15 amino acids. The DNA read from the CDR3 is TGCAGTGCTAGGGCCCCGACAGGGTTCACAGATACG. It is translated as CSARAPTGFTDT. The whole CDR3 reads CSARAPTGFTDTQYF.

Notes on this clone: The read falls 3 residues short of the CDR3 end, and the missing part is taken from the germline J gene. The rearrangement joins TRBV20-1 to TRBJ2-4, with TRBD2 as a possible D gene (5 bases). The CDR3 is made up of 13 amino acids. CDR1 and CDR2 (germline): DFQATT, SNEGSKA (reference sequence). Deletions cut 6 bases from V and 0 bases from J, with 9 bases between. The covered CDR3 bases are TGCAGTGCCCCGGGGTCAGCCAAAAACATT. This sequence encodes CSAPGSAKNI. The whole CDR3 sequence reads CSAPGSAKNIQYF.

In the case of this clone: The read gets to within 3 residues of the CDR3 end, and the germline J gene fills in the rest. V and J are TRBV6-2 or TRBV6-3 and TRBJ2-5; TRBD2 matches 9 bases. Germline loops: CDR1 MNHEY, CDR2 SVGEGT. Trimming removed 6 bases from V and 5 bases from J; junction bases left unmatched: 10. This CDR3 has 15 amino acids. The part of the CDR3 DNA that was read is TGTGCCAGCAGAGGGGGCGGGAGGGAGTCGGAGACC. This translates into CASRGGGRESET. The CDR3 reads in full as CASRGGGRESETQYF.

To note about this clone: The sequence runs out 3 residues before the end of the CDR3; the remainder is reconstructed from the germline J gene. V usage is TRBV30 and J usage is TRBJ2-7, with 7 bases lining up with TRBD1. With 4 bases clipped from V and 0 bases from J, the junction kept 6 bases outside the gene matches. The germline V gene encodes CDR1 GTSNPN and CDR2 SVGIG (reference sequence). This CDR3 has 14 residues. The CDR3: CAWKRDSRSYEQYF. The sequenced part of the CDR3 DNA is TGTGCCTGGAAGAGGGACAGTCGCTCCTACGAG.

A word on this clone: Read data end 3 residues before the CDR3 end; the end is taken from the germline J gene. The chain combines TRBV28 with TRBJ1-1; D unresolved. Germline lookup yields CDR1 MDHEN and CDR2 SYDVKM. The CDR3 is made up of 11 amino acids. V shed 6 bases and J shed 6 bases, with 8 bases lying between them. CDR3 sequence: CASRQSSEAFF. The CDR3 DNA, read in part, is TGTGCCAGCAGACAGAGTTCTGAA.

The CDR3: CASSPPGTGSYEQYF. The sequenced part of the CDR3 DNA is TGTGCCAGCTCACCACCCGGGACAGGGTCCTACGAG. The chain uses TRBV18 and TRBJ2-7, with 9 bases that match TRBD1. The sequence runs out 3 residues before the end of the CDR3; the remainder is reconstructed from the germline J gene. Per germline, CDR1 KGHSH and CDR2 LQKENI. V shed 0 bases and J 1 base; nucleotides not matched to a gene: 1. This CDR3 has 15 residues.

Comments on this clone: The observed sequence ends 3 residues before the CDR3 terminus, with the missing tail filled in from the germline J gene. The chain couples TRBV6-2 or TRBV6-3 to TRBJ1-5; 7 bases match TRBD1. J was trimmed by 4 bases and V by 2 bases; bases with no gene match: 8. The germline V gene has CDR1 MNHEY and CDR2 SVGEGT. This CDR3 region has 16 residues. The covered CDR3 bases are TGTGCCAGCAGTTACCCGGACAGGTTAGGGAATCAGCCC. Translation gives CASSYPDRLGNQP. The full CDR3 sequence reads CASSYPDRLGNQPQHF.

Notes on this clone: The read is 3 residues too short to cover the CDR3 end, so that end is filled in from the germline J gene. This chain uses TRBV2 with TRBJ2-5; 12 nucleotides align to TRBD2. This CDR3 is built from 15 residues. Germline V gene lookup returns CDR1 SNHLY and CDR2 FYNNEI. The V gene end was trimmed by 6 bases and the J gene end by 5 bases; junction bases not matched to a gene: 7. The sequenced CDR3 bases are TGTGCCAGCAGGAGACTAGCGGGAGCTTGGGAGACC. Protein: CASRRLAGAWET. The whole CDR3 sequence reads CASRRLAGAWETQYF.

Remarks on this clone: The read ends 3 residues shy of where the CDR3 ends; the end is completed using the germline J gene. The chain is built from TRBV2 and TRBJ2-2; D is undetermined. CDR1 is SNHLY, CDR2 FYNNEI, per germline. V lost 4 bases and J lost 7, with 7 bases in between. The CDR3 is made up of 12 amino acids. The sequenced part of the CDR3 DNA is TGTGCCAGCAGTGCCACCTACGGGGAG. As protein: CASSATYGE. The complete CDR3 sequence is CASSATYGELFF. Full variable domain (rest looked up from reference TRBV2 and TRBJ2-2): EPEVTQTPSHQVTQMGQEVILRCVPISNHLYFYWYRQILGQKVEFLVSFYNNEISEKSEIFDDQFSVERPDGSNFTLKIRSTKLEDSAMYFCASSATYGELFFGEGSRLTVL.

Turning to this clone: The read terminates 3 residues ahead of where the CDR3 ends, so the germline J gene completes it. The V call is TRBV20-1, the J call TRBJ2-1; 9 bases map to TRBD2. Germline values: CDR1 DFQATT, CDR2 SNEGSKA (reference sequence). V trimming: 8 bases; J trimming: 9 bases; junction bases outside the gene matches: 5. The CDR3 has 11 residues. CDR3 in amino acids: CSYRTSVEQFF. The part of the CDR3 DNA that was read is TGCAGTTATCGGACTAGCGTTGAG.

As regards this clone: The read ends 3 residues shy of where the CDR3 ends; the end is completed using the germline J gene. The rearrangement joins TRBV11-2 to TRBJ1-1; 7 bases fit TRBD1. Germline V gives CDR1 SGHAT, CDR2 FQNNGV. V lost 7 bases and J lost 0; bases outside the gene matches: 5. This CDR3 contains 14 residues. This chain's CDR3 is CASTPRGVNTEAFF. Partial CDR3 DNA: TGTGCCAGCACCCCCAGGGGGGTGAACACTGAA.

Comments on this clone: The CDR3 end falls 3 residues outside the read, so it is completed with the germline J gene. J is TRBJ2-7 and V is TRBV18; 7 nucleotides line up with TRBD2. CDR1 is KGHSH, CDR2 LQKENI, per germline. V was pared by 6 bases and J by 0 bases, with 2 bases of the junction left unmatched. The CDR3 contains 13 residues. CDR3 DNA (partial): TGTGCCAGCTCCGGGGGGAGCTCCTACGAG. As protein: CASSGGSSYE. Given in full, the CDR3 is CASSGGSSYEQYF.

In regard to this clone: The read finishes 3 residues shy of the CDR3 end, and the germline J gene is used to complete it. The chain carries TRBV20-1 and TRBJ2-1; TRBD2 matches at 8 bases. V lost 1 base, J lost 6 bases, and 5 bases stayed unmatched. This CDR3 has 14 amino acids. The V gene's germline CDR1 is DFQATT and CDR2 SNEGSKA (reference sequence). CDR3 DNA (partial): TGCAGTGCTAGAGTGAGCGGGAGTGGCAATGAG. It encodes CSARVSGSGNE. In full, the CDR3 reads CSARVSGSGNEQFF.

To note about this clone: The read terminates 3 residues ahead of where the CDR3 ends, so the germline J gene completes it. The V and J genes are TRBV7-2 and TRBJ2-7; D is unresolved. This CDR3 region has 13 residues. Germline CDR1 SGHTA, CDR2 FQGNSA. V lost 5 bases to trimming and J lost 2 bases, with 10 bases between them. CDR3 residues: CASSPPRTYEQYF. CDR3 DNA (partial): TGTGCCAGCAGCCCGCCCAGAACCTACGAG.